The 14 T cell receptor beta chains listed next were all sequenced from one sample in a study of regulatory T cells in long-lasting Graves disease. Both iRepertoire HTBI primers and Arm-PCR of CDR3 regions were used to build the TCR beta libraries. TCRdb reprocessed the multiplex PCR reads with MiXCR, giving one entry per CDR3 protein. The table lists 350,000 to 500,000 distinct CDR3 sequences, around 23% of them singletons. Specified time point: persistent/refractory GD, antithyroid drugs over 5 years with positive TRAb. Following extraction of RNA from PBMCs, that RNA was used to make the TCR library. Sequenced here: peripheral blood mononuclear cells (PBMCs), sampled when the disease was refractory, from a patient treated with antithyroid drugs. The receptor source for this set is a female donor with Graves disease.

The chain recombines TRBV6-1 with TRBJ2-7, with D perhaps TRBD1 (6 bases). The CDR3 contains 13 residues. Germline lookup yields CDR1 MNHNS and CDR2 SASEGT. V was trimmed by 1 base and J by 8 bases, leaving 12 bases between them. CDR3 coding DNA: TGTGCCAGCAGTGAAGGGACAGCCTCTCAGCAGTACTTC. This sequence encodes CASSEGTASQQYF.

With respect to this clonotype: The junction differs from germline at one of its ends, possibly a read error. The chain joins TRBV28 to TRBJ2-3; unclear D gene. This CDR3 contains 12 residues. CDR1 is MDHEN and CDR2 is SYDVKM in the germline V gene. As DNA, the CDR3 is TGTGCCAGCAGTCCCCCCACAGATATGCAGTATTTT. Translation gives CASSPPTDMQYF. Looking up the rest from reference TRBV28 and TRBJ2-3 gives the full variable domain: DVKVTQSSRYLVKRTGEKVFLECVQDMDHENMFWYRQDPGLGLRLIYFSYDVKMKEKGDIPEGYSVSREKKERFSLILESASTNQTSMYLCASSPPTDMQYFGPGTRLTVL.

Ten or more counts support this clonotype. The chain joins TRBV29-1 to TRBJ1-1; D is undetermined. V lost 3 bases and J 1 base, leaving 9 bases between the germline ends. CDR1 is SQVTM and CDR2 is ANQGSEA in the germline V gene. This CDR3 spans 13 amino acids. The CDR3 loop reads CSVEELANTEAFF. The CDR3 bases are TGCAGCGTTGAGGAGTTGGCGAACACTGAAGCTTTCTTT.

This clonotype came up many times. The chain has TRBV28 and TRBJ1-6; the D is unclear. The CDR3 totals 15 residues. Trimming stripped 7 bases from V and 0 bases from J, with 10 bases between. Germline CDR1 reads MDHEN; CDR2 reads SYDVKM. The CDR3 nucleotides are TGTGCCAGCACCCTTGGGAGCTCCTATAATTCACCCCTCCACTTT. Amino acid sequence: CASTLGSSYNSPLHF. The full variable domain, in which reference TRBV28 and TRBJ1-6 provide the parts outside the CDR3, is DVKVTQSSRYLVKRTGEKVFLECVQDMDHENMFWYRQDPGLGLRLIYFSYDVKMKEKGDIPEGYSVSREKKERFSLILESASTNQTSMYLCASTLGSSYNSPLHFGNGTRLTVT.

The V call is TRBV7-9, the J call TRBJ1-1, with TRBD1 as a possible D gene (5 bases). Trimming removed 6 bases from V and 4 bases from J, with 15 bases in between. There are 14 residues in the CDR3. Germline lookup yields CDR1 SEHNR and CDR2 FQNEAQ (reference sequence). The CDR3 DNA sequence: TGTGCCAGCAGGGAGGGACCGTCCCTCACTGAAGCTTTCTTT. Residues: CASREGPSLTEAFF.

This clonotype was detected ten times or more. This chain joins TRBV12-3 or TRBV12-4 and TRBJ1-1, with D tentatively TRBD1 (5 bases). V was trimmed by 6 bases and J by 1 base, leaving 15 bases between them. The CDR3 is made up of 15 amino acids. CDR3 nucleotide sequence: TGTGCCAGCAGCCGGGACCGGGGAAAGAACACTGAAGCTTTCTTT. This codes for CASSRDRGKNTEAFF.

This clonotype has just a few counts. This sequence joins TRBV20-1 and TRBJ2-5; no clear D. Between the trimmed V and J ends, which lost 2 bases and 3 bases, there was a span of 7 bases. Germline CDR1 and CDR2: DFQATT and SNEGSKA (reference sequence). CDR3 length: 12 residues. CDR3 protein: CSARWLEETQYF. The CDR3 DNA reads as TGCAGTGCTAGATGGCTAGAAGAGACCCAGTACTTC.

This clonotype was detected ten times or more. The rearrangement joins TRBV5-1 to TRBJ2-7; 8 nucleotides match TRBD1. Germline V CDR1 and CDR2: SGHRS, YFSETQ. This CDR3 contains 14 residues. With 3 bases clipped from V and 7 bases from J, the junction kept 9 bases outside the gene matches. CDR3 coding DNA: TGCGCCAGCAGCTCCGGGACAGGATCAGGGGAGCAGTACTTC. This translates into CASSSGTGSGEQYF.

This clonotype came up many times. The chain carries TRBV28 and TRBJ2-7; 8 nucleotides line up with TRBD2. J lost 2 bases, V lost 1 base, and 7 bases had no gene match. CDR3 size: 16 residues. CDR1 is MDHEN, CDR2 SYDVKM, per germline. CDR3 amino acids: CASSLFRAGVAYEQYF. The CDR3 nucleotides read TGTGCCAGCAGTTTATTTCGAGCGGGAGTGGCCTACGAGCAGTACTTC.

The J gene is TRBJ1-6, the V gene TRBV4-1; perhaps TRBD1 as D (5 bases). CDR1 and CDR2 (germline): MGHRA, YSYEKL. This CDR3 spans 18 amino acids. The V end lost 0 bases, the J end lost 8 bases, and 20 bases lay between the germline ends. The DNA of the CDR3 is TGCGCCAGCAGCCAAGATTTTCCCATCCGGGGACGAGATTCACCCCTCCACTTT. Protein sequence: CASSQDFPIRGRDSPLHF.

This clonotype was observed at least ten times. This chain links TRBV28 with TRBJ2-5; 7 nucleotides match TRBD2. The length of the CDR3 is 12 residues. Trimming took 11 bases from V and 5 from J; bases not matched to a gene: 8. In germline, CDR1 is MDHEN, CDR2 SYDVKM. The CDR3 here is CASRGSVETQYF. The CDR3 DNA is TGTGCCTCACGCGGGAGCGTGGAGACCCAGTACTTC.

The sample holds one count of this clonotype. A clone one base away is much larger, so this may be a read error. This chain joins TRBV3-1 and TRBJ2-7; no clear D gene. Germline lookup yields CDR1 LGHDT and CDR2 YNNKEL (reference sequence). CDR3 length equals 14 residues. CDR3 region: CASSQGVEAYDQYF. The DNA of the CDR3 is TGTGCCAGCAGCCAAGGGGTAGAAGCCTACGATCAGTACTTC.

This clonotype was seen ten or more times. CDR3 protein: CASSFRDLAYEQYF. As DNA, the CDR3 is TGTGCCAGCAGTTTTAGGGACTTGGCCTACGAGCAGTACTTC. The rearrangement joins TRBV28 to TRBJ2-7, with TRBD2 as a possible D gene (6 bases). V dropped 3 bases and J dropped 2 bases, with 11 bases sitting between them. CDR1 is MDHEN and CDR2 is SYDVKM in the germline V gene. The length of the CDR3 is 14 residues.

The chain employs TRBV12-3 or TRBV12-4 and TRBJ2-1; the D gene could be TRBD1 or TRBD2 (5 bases each). The V end was cut by 5 bases, the J end by 5 bases, with 13 bases between. The CDR3 has 14 residues. The CDR3 protein is CASSVRGGNNEQFF. DNA for the CDR3: TGTGCCAGCAGTGTGAGGGGCGGAAACAATGAGCAGTTCTTC.